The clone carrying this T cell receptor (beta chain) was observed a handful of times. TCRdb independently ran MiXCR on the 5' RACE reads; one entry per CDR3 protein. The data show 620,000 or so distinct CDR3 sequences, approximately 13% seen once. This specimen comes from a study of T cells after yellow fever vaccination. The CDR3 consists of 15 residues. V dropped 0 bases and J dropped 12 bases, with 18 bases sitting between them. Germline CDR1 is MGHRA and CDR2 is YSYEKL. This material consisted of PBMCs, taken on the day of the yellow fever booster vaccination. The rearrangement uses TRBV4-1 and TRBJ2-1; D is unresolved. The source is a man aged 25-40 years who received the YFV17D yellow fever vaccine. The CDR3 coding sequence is TGCGCCAGCAGCCAAGAAGGTTCTCAGTCGGTTTGGCAGTTCTTC. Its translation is CASSQEGSQSVWQFF.